The clone carrying this T cell receptor beta chain was seen a few times. Antigen unknown. The germline V and J ends were trimmed by 6 bases and 5 bases, with 23 bases remaining between them. This CDR3 has 16 residues. CDR1 is DFQATT and CDR2 is SNEGSKA in the germline V gene (reference sequence). Time point described: patch test 1, 2 weeks after DPC sensitization. Treatment meaning: therapeutic diphenylcyclopropenone sensitization with weekly scalp DPC. The sample belongs to a study of human T cells and chemical hapten exposure. The study's findings and limits: Donors, who had alopecia, may show an immune response that differs from healthy people's. TCRs exceeding 1 in 1000 frequency stayed unchanged with DPC sensitization.

TCRdb passed the RACE reads through MiXCR, listing each CDR3 protein once. The sample has fewer than 500,000 distinct CDR3 sequences, 4.8% seen once; the top ten hold 2% to 2.5%. This clonotype was obtained from a woman aged 45-60 years with alopecia areata. Some clones in this sample may be carry-over from other donors' samples. Sequenced material: whole blood, taken in connection with sensitization to the hapten diphenylcyclopropenone (DPC). This chain uses TRBV20-1 with TRBJ1-5; D is unclear. This CDR3 reads CSALTNPGQVDQPQHF. The CDR3 region has the DNA TGCAGTGCCCTAACGAACCCGGGCCAGGTCGATCAGCCCCAGCATTTT.